These 10 T cell receptor beta chains were sequenced from one sample in a study of tissue T cells after allogeneic stem cell transplantation. TCRdb's table, derived via immunoSEQ multiplex PCR, lists solely in-frame clones and lacks some. The profile covers around 6,600 clones, with 69% appearing a single time and around 24% taken by the ten largest. Sequencing used tissue from the stomach, obtained at autopsy. Receptors originate from a woman aged 18-50 years with breast cancer.

This clone is judged large. The chain is built from TRBV7-2 and TRBJ1-2; D gene unclear. Trimming cost V 3 bases and J 2 bases, with 13 bases left between them. Germline V lookup: CDR1 SGHTA, CDR2 FQGNSA. The CDR3 is made up of 15 amino acids. As DNA, the CDR3 is TGTGCCAGCAGCTTGCTGCGGGGTGGGAACTATGGCTACACCTTC. Its protein is CASSLLRGGNYGYTF.

The count of this clone is one. This sequence joins TRBV27 and TRBJ2-7; D may be TRBD1 or TRBD2 (7 bases each). The V end lost 4 bases, the J end lost 1 base, and 17 bases lay between the germline ends. CDR3 length equals 16 residues. Germline CDR1 is MNHEY and CDR2 is SMNVEV (reference sequence). The CDR3 DNA sequence: TGTGCCAGCAGTTCAGGGGGGGGTGGTGGGTCCTACGAGCAGTACTTC. It encodes CASSSGGGGGSYEQYF.

The chain has TRBV7-3 and TRBJ1-6; possibly TRBD1 for D (5 bases). V gave up 2 bases and J gave up 11 bases, with 13 bases separating them. CDR1 SGHTA and CDR2 FQGTGA come from the germline V gene. The CDR3 is 14 amino acids. The CDR3 bases are TGTGCCAGCAGCTTAGGTCAGGGATTAACACCCCTCCACTTT. Its protein is CASSLGQGLTPLHF.

J is TRBJ2-2 and V is TRBV6-2 or TRBV6-3; 8 nucleotides line up with TRBD1. The CDR3 is 16 amino acids. J gave up 3 bases and V 1 base, and 4 bases lay outside the gene matches. Germline V CDR1 and CDR2: MNHEY, SVGEGT. The CDR3 protein is CASSYLGTGHTGELFF. Written as DNA, the CDR3 is TGTGCCAGCAGTTACTTGGGGACAGGTCACACCGGGGAGCTGTTTTTT.

This clone was picked up one time. V usage is TRBV30 and J usage is TRBJ2-2, with D uncertain. From germline, CDR1 is GTSNPN and CDR2 SVGIG (reference sequence). V lost 4 bases, J lost 0 bases, and 6 bases lay in between. The CDR3 is 13 amino acids. The CDR3 reads CAWTITNTGELFF. CDR3 nucleotide sequence: TGTGCCTGGACTATCACGAACACCGGGGAGCTGTTTTTT. Full variable domain (remainder filled in from reference TRBV30 and TRBJ2-2): SQTIHQWPATLVQPVGSPLSLECTVEGTSNPNLYWYRQAAGRGLQLLFYSVGIGQISSEVPQNLSASRPQDRQFILSSKKLLLSDSGFYLCAWTITNTGELFFGEGSRLTVL.

This rearrangement joins TRBV5-1 to TRBJ2-2, with 14 positions matching TRBD2. CDR3 length: 17 residues. Unmatched junction bases numbered 10, after V lost 6 bases and J lost 6 bases. Germline CDR1 and CDR2: SGHRS and YFSETQ. CDR3: CASTKRQTSGGAGELFF. The CDR3 DNA is TGCGCCAGCACCAAAAGGCAGACTAGCGGGGGGGCCGGGGAGCTGTTTTTT.

V gene TRBV10-3 combines with J gene TRBJ1-5; 9 nucleotides line up with TRBD1. Germline-derived CDR1 and CDR2 are ENHRY and SYGVKD. J lost 7 bases, V lost 6 bases, and 7 bases had no gene match. The CDR3 covers 14 residues. CDR3 sequence (DNA): TGTGCCATCAGGGAGGACAGGGGAGGCCAGCCCCAGCATTTT. Amino acids: CAIREDRGGQPQHF.

V and J are TRBV15 and TRBJ2-3; D may be TRBD1 (5 bases). V was shortened by 5 bases and J by 2 bases, with 14 bases between the two germline ends. The CDR3 consists of 15 residues. Germline CDR1 LNHNV, CDR2 YYDKDF (reference sequence). DNA of the CDR3: TGTGCCACCAGCTTAACGACACAGGACACAGATACGCAGTATTTT. Translating it yields CATSLTTQDTDTQYF.

This chain joins TRBV9 and TRBJ2-7, with D perhaps TRBD2 (5 bases). CDR3 length: 15 residues. CDR1 is SGDLS and CDR2 is YYNGEE in the germline V gene. The germline V and J ends were trimmed by 0 bases and 1 base, with 11 bases remaining between them. The CDR3 protein is CASSVGGSGSYEQYF. For the CDR3, the DNA is TGTGCCAGCAGCGTAGGTGGGAGTGGATCCTACGAGCAGTACTTC.

The V gene is TRBV5-4, the J gene TRBJ2-7; D is ambiguous. CDR1 SGHNT and CDR2 YYREEE come from the germline V gene (reference sequence). CDR3 size: 13 residues. V lost 0 bases to trimming and J lost 3 bases, with 7 bases between them. The CDR3 sequence is CASSLGSRYEQYF. CDR3 nucleotides: TGTGCCAGCAGCTTGGGGTCTCGCTACGAGCAGTACTTC.